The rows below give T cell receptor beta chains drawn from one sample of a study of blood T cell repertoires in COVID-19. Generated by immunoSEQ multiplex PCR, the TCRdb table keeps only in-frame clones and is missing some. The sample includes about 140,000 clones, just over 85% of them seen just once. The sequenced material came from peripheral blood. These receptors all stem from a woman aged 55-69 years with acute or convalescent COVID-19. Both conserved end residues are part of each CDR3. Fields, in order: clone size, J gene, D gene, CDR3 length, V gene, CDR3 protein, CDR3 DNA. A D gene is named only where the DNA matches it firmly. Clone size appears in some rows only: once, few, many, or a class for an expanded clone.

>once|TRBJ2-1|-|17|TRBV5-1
CASSLGAGTRGNNEQFF
TGCGCCAGCAGCTTGGGGGCAGGAACGAGGGGGAACAATGAGCAGTTCTTC
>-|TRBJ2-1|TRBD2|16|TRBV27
CASSRAGTTYYNEQFF
TGTGCCAGCAGTAGAGCGGGGACGACTTACTACAATGAGCAGTTCTTC
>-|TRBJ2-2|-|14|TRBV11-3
CASSLFTNTGELFF
TGTGCCAGCAGCTTATTCACGAACACCGGGGAGCTGTTTTTT
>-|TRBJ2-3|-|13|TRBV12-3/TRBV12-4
CASSPRGGDSQYF
TGTGCCAGCAGTCCCCGTGGAGGGGACTCCCAGTATTTT
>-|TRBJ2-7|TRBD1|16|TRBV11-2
CASSLLGWDRVYEQYF
TGTGCCAGCAGCTTATTGGGCTGGGACAGGGTCTACGAGCAGTACTTC
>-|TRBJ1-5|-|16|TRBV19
CASSMTGEVSNQPQHF
TGTGCCAGTAGTATGACAGGAGAAGTCAGCAATCAGCCCCAGCATTTT
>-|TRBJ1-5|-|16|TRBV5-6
CASSLRTAYSNQPQHF
TGTGCCAGCAGCTTGCGGACAGCTTATAGCAATCAGCCCCAGCATTTT
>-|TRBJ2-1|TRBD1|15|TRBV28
CASSTQGQGRNEQFF
TGTGCCAGCAGTACGCAGGGACAGGGGCGCAATGAGCAGTTCTTC
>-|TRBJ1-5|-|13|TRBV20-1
CSASTGTNQPQHF
TGCAGTGCTAGTACAGGTACCAATCAGCCCCAGCATTTT
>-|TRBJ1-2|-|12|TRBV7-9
CASSLSGNGYTF
TGTGCCAGCAGCTTATCAGGCAACGGCTACACCTTC
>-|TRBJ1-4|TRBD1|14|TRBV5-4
CASSSGQGGEKLFF
TGTGCCAGCAGCTCCGGACAGGGGGGAGAAAAACTGTTTTTT
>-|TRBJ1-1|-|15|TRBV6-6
CASSYPPGVGTEAFF
TGTGCCAGCAGTTACCCTCCAGGGGTTGGCACTGAAGCTTTCTTT
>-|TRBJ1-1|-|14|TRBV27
CASSLRSRNTEAFF
TGTGCCAGCAGTTTAAGAAGTAGGAACACTGAAGCTTTCTTT
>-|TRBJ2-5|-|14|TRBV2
CASRASLAQETQYF
TGTGCCAGCAGGGCCTCACTAGCCCAAGAGACCCAGTACTTC
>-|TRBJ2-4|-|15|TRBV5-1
CASSQDLTGKRIQYF
TGCGCCAGCAGCCAAGACTTAACCGGAAAACGGATTCAGTACTTC
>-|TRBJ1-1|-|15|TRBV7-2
CASSLHRGMNTEAFF
TGTGCCAGCAGTCTCCATAGGGGGATGAACACTGAAGCTTTCTTT
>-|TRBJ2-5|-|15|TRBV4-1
CASSRSTGIQETQYF
TGCGCCAGCAGCCGCTCTACAGGAATCCAAGAGACCCAGTACTTC
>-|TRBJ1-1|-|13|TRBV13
CASSPGRSTEAFF
TGTGCCAGCAGTCCTGGTAGGAGCACTGAAGCTTTCTTT
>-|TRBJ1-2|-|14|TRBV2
CASSEGGTIYGYTF
TGTGCCAGCAGTGAGGGGGGGACCATTTATGGCTACACCTTC
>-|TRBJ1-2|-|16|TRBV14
CASSQASTAGNYGYTF
TGTGCCAGCAGCCAGGCCTCGACGGCAGGGAACTATGGCTACACCTTC